The rows below give T cell receptor beta chains drawn from one sample of a study of identical twins. TCRdb used MiXCR to reprocess the 5' RACE reads, holding one entry per CDR3 protein. Of hundreds of thousands of distinct CDR3 sequences in the sample, about 9.4% are singletons; the top ten hold around 0.95%. These same records also appear under a second study, on yellow fever vaccine responses in identical twins.

Sequencing was performed on PBMCs. These receptors came from a woman between 18 and 30 years old in good health. Each CDR3 is given with its conserved first and last residue. The D gene is left open where the match is weak. The size of a clone is reported for some rows only, either as once, few or many, or as a class for expanded clones.

D: .
J: TRBJ2-7
V: TRBV12-3/TRBV12-4
size: few
DNA: TGTGCCAGCAGTTTCCGGGACTTCTCCTACGAGCAGTACTTC
CDR3: CASSFRDFSYEQYF

D: TRBD1
J: TRBJ1-2
V: TRBV7-2
size: few
DNA: TGTGCCAGCAGCTTACTAGACAGGGTCGACTATGGCTACACCTTC
CDR3: CASSLLDRVDYGYTF

D: TRBD1
J: TRBJ2-7
V: TRBV10-3
size: many
DNA: TGTGCCATCAGTCCGGGACAGGGGTTATCCTACGAGCAGTACTTC
CDR3: CAISPGQGLSYEQYF

D: TRBD2
J: TRBJ2-1
V: TRBV29-1
size: many
DNA: TGCAGCGTTGAAGATTGGTGGCGGGAGGGGGTCCATGAGCAGTTCTTC
CDR3: CSVEDWWREGVHEQFF

D: TRBD2
J: TRBJ2-5
V: TRBV4-1
size: .
DNA: TGCGCCAGCAGTCTAACGACTAGCGGGGGTGGAGAGACCCAGTACTTC
CDR3: CASSLTTSGGGETQYF

D: .
J: TRBJ2-7
V: TRBV29-1
size: .
DNA: TGCAGCGTTGATGAGGGTTACGAGCAGTACTTC
CDR3: CSVDEGYEQYF

D: TRBD2
J: TRBJ2-3
V: TRBV5-1
size: .
DNA: TGCGCCAGCAGCTCGCGACTAGCGGGAGGGCAAGATACGCAGTATTTT
CDR3: CASSSRLAGGQDTQYF

D: .
J: TRBJ2-5
V: TRBV29-1
size: many
DNA: TGCAGCGCCGGAACGGGGGAAGAGACCCAGTACTTC
CDR3: CSAGTGEETQYF

D: TRBD2
J: TRBJ2-1
V: TRBV11-2
size: few
DNA: TGTGCCAGCAGCCAGGGGCGGGAGGGCCTGGGGAATGAGCAGTTCTTC
CDR3: CASSQGREGLGNEQFF

D: .
J: TRBJ2-2
V: TRBV7-6
size: few
DNA: TGTGCCAGCAGCTTAGGCCGGGACTTGGGGGTCGCCGGGGAGCTGTTTTTT
CDR3: CASSLGRDLGVAGELFF

D: TRBD1
J: TRBJ2-3
V: TRBV2
size: many
DNA: TGTGCCAGCAGTGAACATCGTAGGACAGGGAACCTCGATACGCAGTATTTT
CDR3: CASSEHRRTGNLDTQYF

D: .
J: TRBJ2-5
V: TRBV9
size: .
DNA: TGTGCCAGCAGCCCCCCCACCGGAAGGACCCAGTACTTC
CDR3: CASSPPTGRTQYF

D: .
J: TRBJ1-4
V: TRBV28
size: .
DNA: TGTGCCAGCAGTTTCTCACAGGCCATTGAAAAACTGTTTTTT
CDR3: CASSFSQAIEKLFF

D: TRBD1
J: TRBJ2-1
V: TRBV11-1
size: few
DNA: TGTGCCAGCAGCTTGATCATACACGAGGACAGGGGGACGTACAATGAGCAGTTCTTC
CDR3: CASSLIIHEDRGTYNEQFF

D: TRBD1
J: TRBJ2-7
V: TRBV2
size: few
DNA: TGTGCCAGCCCGCTAACCGGGACAGAATTAAACTACGAGCAGTACTTC
CDR3: CASPLTGTELNYEQYF

D: .
J: TRBJ2-3
V: TRBV2
size: few
DNA: TGTGCCAGCAGTGATTTCAGGGCTGAAGATACGCAGTATTTT
CDR3: CASSDFRAEDTQYF

D: TRBD2
J: TRBJ2-1
V: TRBV12-3/TRBV12-4
size: many
DNA: TGTGCCAGCAGTTCCGGGACTAGCGGGGATAATGAGCAGTTCTTC
CDR3: CASSSGTSGDNEQFF

D: TRBD2
J: TRBJ2-3
V: TRBV6-1
size: few
DNA: TGTGCCAGCAGCGGACTAGCGGGCCCAGATACGCAGTATTTT
CDR3: CASSGLAGPDTQYF

D: TRBD2
J: TRBJ2-7
V: TRBV11-2
size: few
DNA: TGTGCCAGCAGCGCCTGGACTAGCGGGAACTACGAGCAGTACTTC
CDR3: CASSAWTSGNYEQYF

D: .
J: TRBJ2-1
V: TRBV28
size: few
DNA: TGTGCCAGCAACGGACAACAGGCGGGCAATGAGCAGTTCTTC
CDR3: CASNGQQAGNEQFF

D: .
J: TRBJ2-3
V: TRBV20-1
size: few
DNA: TGCAGTGCCATGTCGGACCAGAGGGCAGATACGCAGTATTTT
CDR3: CSAMSDQRADTQYF

D: TRBD2
J: TRBJ2-1
V: TRBV20-1
size: .
DNA: TGCAGTGCTGAAGGACTAGCGTTTAATGAGCAGTTCTTC
CDR3: CSAEGLAFNEQFF

D: .
J: TRBJ2-1
V: TRBV7-6
size: few
DNA: TGTGCCAGCAGCCAAATGGGGGGAGCGGGTGAGCAGTTCTTC
CDR3: CASSQMGGAGEQFF

D: .
J: TRBJ1-4
V: TRBV15
size: .
DNA: TGTGCCACCAGCGGAGCTAAGGACGTATTCGAAAAACTGTTTTTT
CDR3: CATSGAKDVFEKLFF

D: .
J: TRBJ2-7
V: TRBV15
size: .
DNA: TGTGCCACCAGCCTACCGGGGGAATCCTACGAGCAGTACTTC
CDR3: CATSLPGESYEQYF

D: TRBD1
J: TRBJ2-1
V: TRBV5-1
size: few
DNA: TGCGCCAGCAGCAAGCCCGGGACAGGGGCTTCGAATGAGCAGTTCTTC
CDR3: CASSKPGTGASNEQFF

D: .
J: TRBJ2-7
V: TRBV2
size: many
DNA: TGTGCCAGCAGCCCCGGGGGCGGTACCTCCTACGAGCAGTACTTC
CDR3: CASSPGGGTSYEQYF

D: TRBD1
J: TRBJ2-2
V: TRBV7-9
size: many
DNA: TGTGCCAGCAGCCCTAGGACAGGGGGCCTCACCGGGGAGCTGTTTTTT
CDR3: CASSPRTGGLTGELFF

D: TRBD2
J: TRBJ2-1
V: TRBV24-1
size: many
DNA: TGTGCCACCAGTGTTGGGGCTAGCGGGAACAATGAGCAGTTCTTC
CDR3: CATSVGASGNNEQFF

D: TRBD2
J: TRBJ2-7
V: TRBV15
size: .
DNA: TGTGCCACCAGCAGAGATTCCGGGGGGACCTACGAGCAGTACTTC
CDR3: CATSRDSGGTYEQYF

D: .
J: TRBJ2-7
V: TRBV20-1
size: .
DNA: TGCAGTGCTAGAGAAATTGGGGAGTATCGTGATTACGAGCAGTACTTC
CDR3: CSAREIGEYRDYEQYF

D: TRBD1
J: TRBJ2-6
V: TRBV20-1
size: once
DNA: TGCAGTGCTAGAGATTCCGGACAGGGCTCTGGGGCCAACGTCCTGACTTTC
CDR3: CSARDSGQGSGANVLTF

D: .
J: TRBJ2-1
V: TRBV7-9
size: many
DNA: TGTGCCAGCAGCTTACCTAAGATAGAAGGCAATGAGCAGTTCTTC
CDR3: CASSLPKIEGNEQFF

D: .
J: TRBJ2-2
V: TRBV12-3/TRBV12-4
size: many
DNA: TGTGCCAGCAGTATGGGTGTCGGGGAGCTGTTTTTT
CDR3: CASSMGVGELFF

D: TRBD2
J: TRBJ2-7
V: TRBV7-2
size: .
DNA: TGTGCCAGCAGCTTAGTTGATAGCGGGAGCTACGAGCAGTACTTC
CDR3: CASSLVDSGSYEQYF

D: TRBD2
J: TRBJ2-1
V: TRBV4-2
size: many
DNA: TGTGCCAGCAGCCACCCTAGCGGTGCTAGCTCCTACAATGAGCAGTTCTTC
CDR3: CASSHPSGASSYNEQFF

D: .
J: TRBJ2-2
V: TRBV7-2
size: .
DNA: TGTGCCAGCAGCTTAGTGGGTAGGGCCGGGGAGCTGTTTTTT
CDR3: CASSLVGRAGELFF

D: .
J: TRBJ2-2
V: TRBV4-3
size: .
DNA: TGCGCCAGCAGCCCTCGTGATGTACCGGAAAACACCGGGGAGCTGTTTTTT
CDR3: CASSPRDVPENTGELFF

D: TRBD1
J: TRBJ2-5
V: TRBV20-1
size: few
DNA: TGCAGTGCTCGCCACCCTGGACAGGAGCAAGAGACCCAGTACTTC
CDR3: CSARHPGQEQETQYF

D: TRBD2
J: TRBJ2-5
V: TRBV20-1
size: .
DNA: TGCAGTGCTAGTCGAGGACTAGCGGGAGGGGAAGAGACCCAGTACTTC
CDR3: CSASRGLAGGEETQYF